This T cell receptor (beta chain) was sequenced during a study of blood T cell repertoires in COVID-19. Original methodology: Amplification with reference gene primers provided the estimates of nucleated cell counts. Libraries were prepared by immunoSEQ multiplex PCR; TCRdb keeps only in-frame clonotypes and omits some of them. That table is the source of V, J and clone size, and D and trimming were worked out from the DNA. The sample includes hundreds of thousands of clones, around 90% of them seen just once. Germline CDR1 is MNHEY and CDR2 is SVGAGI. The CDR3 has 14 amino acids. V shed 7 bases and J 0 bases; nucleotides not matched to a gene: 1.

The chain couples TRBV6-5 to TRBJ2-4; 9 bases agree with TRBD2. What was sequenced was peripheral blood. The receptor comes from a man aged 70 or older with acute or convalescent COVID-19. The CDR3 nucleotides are TGTGCCAGCACGACTAGCGGAGCCAAAAACATTCAGTACTTC. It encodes CASTTSGAKNIQYF.